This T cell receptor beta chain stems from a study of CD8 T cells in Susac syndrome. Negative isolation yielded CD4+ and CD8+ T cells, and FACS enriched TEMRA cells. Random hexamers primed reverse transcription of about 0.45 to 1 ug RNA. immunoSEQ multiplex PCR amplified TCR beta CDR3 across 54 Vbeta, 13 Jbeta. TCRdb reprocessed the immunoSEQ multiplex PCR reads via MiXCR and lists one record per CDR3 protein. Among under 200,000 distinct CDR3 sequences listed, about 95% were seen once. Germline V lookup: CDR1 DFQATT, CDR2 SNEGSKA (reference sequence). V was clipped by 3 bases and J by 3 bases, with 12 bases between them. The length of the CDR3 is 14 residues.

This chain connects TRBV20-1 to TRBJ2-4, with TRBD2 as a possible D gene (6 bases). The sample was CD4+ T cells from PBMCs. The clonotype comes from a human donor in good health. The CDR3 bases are TGCAGTGCTAGCTGGGGGGTGGGCAAAAACATTCAGTACTTC. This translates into CSASWGVGKNIQYF.